This is a list of T cell receptor beta chains from one sample in a study of cytomegalovirus exposure and HLA in healthy donors. Sequenced by immunoSEQ multiplex PCR; TCRdb stores in-frame clones only, minus some. The sample carries 150,000 to 200,000 clones, about four fifths recorded once. The sample consisted of PBMCs. Receptors originate from a girl under 18 in good health and CMV-seropositive. Each CDR3 is given with its conserved first and last residue. D genes are given only for firm matches. Only some rows state a clone size, as once, few, many or a class for expanded clones.

v_call	clone_size	d_call	j_call	cdr3_aa	cdr3_nt
TRBV6-1	-	-	TRBJ2-7	CASSWDTDYEQYF	TGTGCCAGCAGTTGGGACACAGACTACGAGCAGTACTTC
TRBV2	-	TRBD1	TRBJ1-6	CASSLTGDDNSPLHF	TGTGCCAGCAGTCTTACAGGGGACGATAATTCACCCCTCCACTTT
TRBV6-5	-	-	TRBJ2-7	CASKTGLGYEQYF	TGTGCCAGCAAGACGGGACTGGGATACGAGCAGTACTTC
TRBV19	-	-	TRBJ2-1	CASSYPGLDEQFF	TGTGCCAGTAGTTACCCGGGTTTGGATGAGCAGTTCTTC
TRBV18	-	TRBD1	TRBJ2-1	CASSPADRGLNEQFF	TGTGCCAGCTCACCGGCGGACAGGGGGCTGAATGAGCAGTTCTTC
TRBV29-1	-	-	TRBJ2-7	CSVDGAAPNVYEQYF	TGCAGCGTTGATGGGGCGGCTCCGAACGTATACGAGCAGTACTTC
TRBV10-3	-	TRBD1	TRBJ2-3	CAIRSDRASTDTQYF	TGTGCCATCAGGTCGGACAGGGCTAGCACAGATACGCAGTATTTT
TRBV4-1	-	-	TRBJ2-3	CASSQYQTDTQYF	TGCGCCAGCAGCCAATACCAGACAGATACGCAGTATTTT
TRBV19	-	-	TRBJ1-1	CASSRQLSGTEAFF	TGTGCCAGTAGTCGACAACTGAGCGGAACTGAAGCTTTCTTT
TRBV5-1	-	-	TRBJ1-5	CASSLGGLQPQHF	TGCGCCAGCAGCCTCGGGGGACTGCAGCCCCAGCATTTT
TRBV6-6	-	-	TRBJ1-1	CASSTSDRATEAFF	-
TRBV19	once	-	TRBJ1-1	CASSIFQGTTTEAFF	TGTGCCAGTAGTATTTTCCAGGGGACGACCACTGAAGCTTTCTTT
TRBV5-4	-	TRBD2	TRBJ2-3	CATRPTSGLSNTQYF	TGTGCCACTCGACCGACTAGCGGACTGTCGAATACGCAGTATTTT
TRBV9	-	TRBD2	TRBJ2-7	CASSVDAGGRYEQYF	TGTGCCAGCAGCGTAGATGCGGGGGGTCGCTACGAGCAGTACTTC
TRBV11-2	-	TRBD1	TRBJ1-1	CASSPAGTGFAFF	TGTGCCAGCAGCCCAGCCGGGACAGGGTTCGCTTTCTTT
TRBV5-6	-	TRBD1	TRBJ1-1	CASSPTRTGVNTEAFF	TGTGCCAGCAGCCCCACCCGGACAGGGGTAAACACTGAAGCTTTCTTT
TRBV10-1	-	TRBD1	TRBJ1-2	CASSAGDRVGGYTF	TGCGCCAGCAGTGCTGGGGACAGGGTCGGTGGCTACACCTTC
TRBV25-1	-	TRBD1	TRBJ1-2	CASSPGQGGYTF	TGTGCCAGCAGCCCCGGACAGGGCGGCTACACCTTC
TRBV19	-	-	TRBJ1-5	CASNLQGGGPQHF	TGTGCCAGTAACCTACAGGGTGGCGGGCCCCAGCATTTT
TRBV19	-	TRBD1	TRBJ1-5	CASSIGGTGDQPQHF	TGTGCCAGTAGTATAGGGGGGACAGGGGATCAGCCCCAGCATTTT
TRBV6-6	-	-	TRBJ2-1	CASSYTGYNEQFF	TGTGCCAGCAGTTACACAGGCTACAATGAGCAGTTCTTC
TRBV30	-	-	TRBJ1-5	CAWDTGKQPQHF	TGTGCCTGGGACACAGGGAAGCAGCCCCAGCATTTT
TRBV5-1	-	TRBD1	TRBJ1-1	CASSLGQANTEAFF	TGCGCCAGCAGCTTAGGACAGGCTAACACTGAAGCTTTCTTT
TRBV7-8	once	TRBD1	TRBJ1-6	CASSFRDRASSYNSPLHF	TGTGCCAGCAGCTTCCGGGACAGGGCAAGCTCCTATAATTCACCCCTCCACTTT
TRBV9	-	-	TRBJ2-1	CASSGRGPDYGYNEQFF	TGTGCCAGCAGCGGGCGGGGGCCGGACTACGGCTACAATGAGCAGTTCTTC
TRBV2	-	-	TRBJ1-2	CASRDNSYTF	TGTGCCAGCAGGGACAACAGCTACACCTTC
TRBV14	-	-	TRBJ1-2	CASTPYDTNYGYTF	TGTGCCAGCACCCCTTACGACACCAACTATGGCTACACCTTC
TRBV6-1	-	-	TRBJ2-7	CASSMDTAYEQYF	TGTGCCAGCAGTATGGATACAGCCTACGAGCAGTACTTC
TRBV4-1	-	TRBD1	TRBJ2-3	CASSDTGTGGADTQYF	TGCGCCAGCAGCGATACCGGGACAGGGGGCGCGGATACGCAGTATTTT
TRBV27	-	TRBD1	TRBJ1-2	CASSLNRGLNYGYTF	TGTGCCAGCAGTTTAAACAGGGGATTAAACTATGGCTACACCTTC
TRBV28	-	TRBD2	TRBJ2-7	CASSSLRIGLAPYYEQYF	TGTGCCAGCAGTTCACTAAGAATCGGACTAGCGCCCTACTACGAGCAGTACTTC
TRBV6-5	-	TRBD1	TRBJ2-7	CASSYRDRGFYEQYF	TGTGCCAGCAGTTACAGAGACAGGGGGTTCTACGAGCAGTACTTC
TRBV9	-	TRBD2	TRBJ2-3	CASSVGSGVTDTQYF	TGTGCCAGCAGCGTAGGGAGCGGGGTCACAGATACGCAGTATTTT
TRBV6-6	once	-	TRBJ1-3	CASGGASSGNTIYF	TGTGCCAGCGGAGGCGCGAGCTCTGGAAACACCATATATTTT
TRBV10-2	-	TRBD1	TRBJ2-2	CASRWTGGNTGELFF	TGCGCCAGCAGATGGACAGGGGGCAACACCGGGGAGCTGTTTTTT
TRBV5-1	-	-	TRBJ1-4	CASSLQGIGSNEKLFF	TGCGCCAGCAGCTTGCAGGGTATCGGATCGAATGAAAAACTGTTTTTT
TRBV7-9	-	TRBD2	TRBJ2-1	CASRISSGGSYNEQFF	TGTGCCAGCAGAATCTCTAGCGGGGGGTCCTACAATGAGCAGTTCTTC
TRBV5-1	-	TRBD2	TRBJ2-7	CASSSLAGVYEQYF	TGCGCCAGCAGCTCATTAGCGGGGGTTTACGAGCAGTACTTC
TRBV2	-	TRBD1	TRBJ1-4	CASTVTGGEYEKLFF	TGTGCCAGCACCGTAACAGGGGGCGAGTATGAAAAACTGTTTTTT
TRBV5-6	once	-	TRBJ2-4	CASSLAGRDIQYF	TGTGCCAGCAGCTTGGCGGGGAGAGACATTCAGTACTTC
TRBV9	-	-	TRBJ1-1	CASSVKKNTEAFF	TGTGCCAGCAGCGTTAAAAAGAACACTGAAGCTTTCTTT
TRBV11-2	-	-	TRBJ2-1	CASRWSQDEQFF	TGTGCCAGCAGGTGGTCTCAGGATGAGCAGTTCTTC
TRBV25-1	few	TRBD1	TRBJ1-2	CASSEMDRGLEYGYTF	TGTGCCAGCAGTGAAATGGACAGGGGATTAGAGTATGGCTACACCTTC
TRBV5-6	-	-	TRBJ1-1	CASSAGQTVAEAFF	TGTGCCAGCAGCGCTGGCCAAACAGTCGCTGAAGCTTTCTTT
TRBV13	-	TRBD2	TRBJ2-1	CASSQRIAGVYYNEQFF	TGTGCCAGCAGCCAGCGGATAGCGGGGGTATACTACAATGAGCAGTTCTTC
TRBV2	-	TRBD1	TRBJ1-2	CASRGSGQGGDYGYTF	TGTGCCAGCAGGGGGAGTGGACAGGGGGGGGACTATGGCTACACCTTC
TRBV29-1	-	TRBD1	TRBJ1-2	CSVADRAGAANYGYTF	TGCAGCGTTGCCGACAGGGCCGGGGCGGCTAACTATGGCTACACCTTC
TRBV29-1	-	-	TRBJ2-1	CSVEVEGKPGDEQFF	TGCAGCGTTGAGGTAGAGGGAAAGCCGGGGGATGAGCAGTTCTTC
TRBV5-1	-	TRBD2	TRBJ2-1	CASSSVLAYNEQFF	TGCGCCAGCAGCTCCGTACTAGCGTACAATGAGCAGTTCTTC
TRBV29-1	-	-	TRBJ1-1	CSVAGGTGSFLNTEAFF	TGCAGCGTTGCTGGGGGAACAGGGTCTTTCTTGAACACTGAAGCTTTCTTT
TRBV7-9	-	-	TRBJ2-5	CASSLQGTQETQYF	TGTGCCAGCAGCTTACAGGGGACCCAAGAGACCCAGTACTTC